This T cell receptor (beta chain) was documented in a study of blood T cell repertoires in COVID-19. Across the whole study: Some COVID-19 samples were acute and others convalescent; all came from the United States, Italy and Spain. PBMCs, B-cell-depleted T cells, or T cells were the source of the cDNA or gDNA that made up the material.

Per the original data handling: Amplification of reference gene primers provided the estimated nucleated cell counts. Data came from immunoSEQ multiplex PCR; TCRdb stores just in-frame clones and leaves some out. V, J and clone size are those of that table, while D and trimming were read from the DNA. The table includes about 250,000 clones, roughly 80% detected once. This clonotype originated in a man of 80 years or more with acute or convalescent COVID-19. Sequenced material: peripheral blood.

The CDR3 is CASSTGSNYNEQFF. The CDR3 DNA is TGTGCCAGCAGTACAGGGAGCAACTACAATGAGCAGTTCTTC. V usage is TRBV2 and J usage is TRBJ2-1; maybe TRBD1 (6 bases). Per germline, CDR1 SNHLY and CDR2 FYNNEI. CDR3 size: 14 residues. The V and J ends lost 5 bases and 3 bases respectively, with 11 bases between them.